Sequencing of this T cell receptor beta chain was carried out in a study of shared clonotypes between healthy human individuals (dated by TCRdb to the early 2020s). A note on the overall study: The cohort included a few men and a couple of women between 18 and 49 years of age. To increase sequencing depth and limit assay-specific biases, different laboratories used diverse techniques to prepare libraries and sequence TCR repertoires. To estimate repertoire size and how much clonotypes are shared between individuals, the study performed deep sequencing of blood TCR repertoires from a few healthy adults. Each donor's leukapheresis produced roughly between roughly 0.9 and 9 billion PBMCs. For each donor, CD4 naive and CD4 memory were each given three plates, CD8 naive was given two plates, and CD8 memory was given one plate. Broad study findings and their caveats: Sampling was limited to blood, and TCR repertoires in tissue likely differ from TCR repertoires in blood. Clonotypes shared by all four sorted-subset donors showed higher generation probabilities than non-shared clonotypes. About 5% of naive CD4, approximately 3.7% of naive CD8, roughly 2.4% of memory CD4, and 0.35% to 0.4% of memory CD8 clonotypes were shared across a handful of donors. Incomplete sequencing was indicated by rarefaction of sorted-subset datasets, despite the large sequencing depth. Naive subsets generally had larger estimated clonotype richness than memory subsets did. The genetic and exposure-history diversity represented was limited by the small number of donors. Pairwise subsampling led to the expectation that sequencing depth would affect the degree of clonotype sharing among donors.

Donors were healthy HIV-negative adults with no recently reported acute infections or vaccinations. Every donor was a Caucasian adult living in Nashville, Tennessee, USA. CD4+ T cells were enriched through magnetic negative selection, after which naive cells were positively selected on CD45RA and the remaining negative fraction served as the memory subset. After blood collection by leukapheresis, PBMCs were isolated using Ficoll-Histopaque density gradient centrifugation and then cryopreserved in the vapor phase of liquid nitrogen. Analytical flow cytometry was used to check the purity and quantity of each magnetically sorted T cell population. From each sorted fraction, genomic DNA was isolated and quantified by UV absorbance on a Nanodrop 2000c. Using the deep immunoSEQ assay, multiplex PCR amplified TCR CDR3 regions from genomic DNA. Genomic DNA extracted from each cell subset was distributed evenly over all wells of several immunoSEQ 96-well plates, and each plate served as one replicate. For sorted subsets, each replicate PCR was loaded with about 0.2 ug genomic DNA, equivalent to roughly 30,000 T cell genomes. The purified libraries were quantified using a Qubit 3.0 fluorometer, sized with a Bioanalyzer 2100, and then quantified again using the KAPA Library Quantification kit. Every immunoSEQ 96-well plate was sequenced on a dedicated single-read 150-cycle Illumina NextSeq 550 flow cell. As for the original processing: Because the immunoSEQ output held only junctional sequences and lacked quality scores, the filtering could not match the filtering applied to full-length reads. To assign V/J genes and CDR3, sequences were annotated against IMGT germline references using PyIR, a Python wrapper for IgBLAST v1.9. Reads were filtered out if the reads had weak V/J assignments (E-value above 1e-6), no CDR3, stop codons, out-of-frame junctions, or ambiguous translated residues. V3J clonotypes were defined as sequences sharing the same inferred V gene, J gene, and CDR3 amino acid sequence. To compute the percentage overlap between repertoires, the number of shared unique clonotypes was divided by the size of the smaller repertoire. Richness of each repertoire was evaluated using RTK rarefaction, the Chao1 estimator, and Recon v2.1 estimates of unobserved clonotypes. Generation probabilities were computed with OLGA for all TCRbeta clonotypes obtained by the gDNA method from several donors. What TCRdb holds here is the immuneACCESS table cut down to in-frame rearrangements. Part of the clones is not present; checked against another copy, under half of the missing clones reflect an unresolved V gene, and the others are unexplained. V and J calls and clone size are given by that table; D and trimming were obtained from the DNA. The sample table shows millions of clones, and more than 85% are seen once. The ten largest clones represent about 0.39% of the sample.

Note on this clone: No antigen is known for it. Nothing much larger sits one base from this clone, and base qualities are not available.

CDR1 and CDR2, looked up from the germline V gene, are SGHTA and FQGNSA. Ends trimmed: V by 8 bases, J by 0 bases; bases unmatched to a gene: 14. From cysteine to phenylalanine, the CDR3 is 17 amino acids long. The CDR3 DNA has 51 bases and is translated from base 1. The clonotype comes from a man aged 18 to 29 in good health. Some clones in this sample may be carry-over from other donors' samples. This chain is built from TRBV7-2 and TRBJ2-7; the central 9 bases match TRBD1. Sequenced material: naive CD4+ T cells from PBMCs. The sample's cell subset or site, from its label and the paper: CD45RA+ positively selected. The CDR3 corresponds to CASGPSLGTGSSYEQYF. The nucleotide sequence is given as TGTGCCAGCGGACCTTCCCTGGGGACAGGGAGCTCCTACGAGCAGTACTTC.